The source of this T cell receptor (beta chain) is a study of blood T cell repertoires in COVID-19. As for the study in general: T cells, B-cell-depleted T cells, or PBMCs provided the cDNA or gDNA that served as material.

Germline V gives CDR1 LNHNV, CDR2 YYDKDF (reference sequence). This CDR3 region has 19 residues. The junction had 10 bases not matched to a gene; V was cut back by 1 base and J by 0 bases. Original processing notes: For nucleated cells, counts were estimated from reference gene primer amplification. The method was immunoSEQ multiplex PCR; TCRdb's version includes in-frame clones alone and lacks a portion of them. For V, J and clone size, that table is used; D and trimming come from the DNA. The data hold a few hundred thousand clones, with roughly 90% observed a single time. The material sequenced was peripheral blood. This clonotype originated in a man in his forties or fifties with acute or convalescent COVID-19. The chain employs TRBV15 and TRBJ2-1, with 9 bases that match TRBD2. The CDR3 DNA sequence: TGTGCCACCAGCAGAGGTATTTCCGGGACTAGCCGCTCCTACAATGAGCAGTTCTTC. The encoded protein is CATSRGISGTSRSYNEQFF. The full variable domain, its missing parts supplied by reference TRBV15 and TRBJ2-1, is DAMVIQNPRYQVTQFGKPVTLSCSQTLNHNVMYWYQQKSSQAPKLLFHYYDKDFNNEADTPDNFQSRRPNTSFCFLDIRSPGLGDTAMYLCATSRGISGTSRSYNEQFFGPGTRLTVL.